The sequence of this TCR beta chain was determined in a study of blood T cells in healthy people across ages. Findings and caveats of the study: Unsorted PBMCs blocked a conclusive comparison of naive and antigen-experienced cells. TCR beta diversity correlated strongly with naive T cell percentage.

Each sample yielded at least 6.5 million isolated PBMCs. On this clonotype: Its antigen is still unknown.

With a J-beta primer mix and a sample-barcoded 5' primer, a second PCR ran about 7 to 12 cycles. In TCRdb, the 5' RACE reads were re-called with MiXCR into one record per CDR3 protein. The sample holds around 600,000 distinct CDR3 sequences, 40% to 55% seen once. V was cut by 5 bases and J by 4 bases, with 14 bases left in between. The CDR3 consists of 15 residues. Germline values: CDR1 SEHNR, CDR2 FQNEAQ (reference sequence). The TCR sequence derives from an elderly man in good health. Specimen: blood. This chain links TRBV7-9 with TRBJ2-2; TRBD2 is a possible D gene (6 bases). CDR3 loop: CASSPGRTITGELFF. In DNA form, the CDR3 reads TGTGCCAGCAGCCCAGGACGGACTATCACCGGGGAGCTGTTTTTT.